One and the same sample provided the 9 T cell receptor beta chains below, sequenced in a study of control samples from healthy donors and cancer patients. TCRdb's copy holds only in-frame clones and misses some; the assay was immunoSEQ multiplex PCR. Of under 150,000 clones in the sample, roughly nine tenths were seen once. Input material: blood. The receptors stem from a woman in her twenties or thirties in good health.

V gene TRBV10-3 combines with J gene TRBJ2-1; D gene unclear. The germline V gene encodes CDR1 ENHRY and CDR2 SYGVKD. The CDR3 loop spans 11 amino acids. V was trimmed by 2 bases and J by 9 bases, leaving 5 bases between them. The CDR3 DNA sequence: TGTGCCATCAGTGAGGGTGGTGAGCAGTTCTTC. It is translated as CAISEGGEQFF.

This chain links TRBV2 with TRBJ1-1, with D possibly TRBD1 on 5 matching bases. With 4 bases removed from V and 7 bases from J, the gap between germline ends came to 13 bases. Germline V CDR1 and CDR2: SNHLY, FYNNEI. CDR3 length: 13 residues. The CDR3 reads CASSVRGADEAFF. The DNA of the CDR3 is TGTGCCAGCAGTGTAAGGGGCGCAGATGAAGCTTTCTTT.

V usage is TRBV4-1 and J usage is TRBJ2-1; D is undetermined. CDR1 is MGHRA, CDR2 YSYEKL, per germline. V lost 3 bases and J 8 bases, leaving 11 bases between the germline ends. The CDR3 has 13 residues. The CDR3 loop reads CASSHRETYEQFF. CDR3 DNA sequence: TGCGCCAGCAGCCACCGCGAGACTTATGAGCAGTTCTTC.

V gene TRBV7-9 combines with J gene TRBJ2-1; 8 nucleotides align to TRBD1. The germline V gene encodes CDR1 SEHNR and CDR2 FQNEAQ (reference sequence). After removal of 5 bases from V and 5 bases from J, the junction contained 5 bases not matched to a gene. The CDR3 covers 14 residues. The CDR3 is CASSTDRVDNEQFF. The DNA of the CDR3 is TGTGCCAGCAGCACGGACAGGGTTGACAATGAGCAGTTCTTC.

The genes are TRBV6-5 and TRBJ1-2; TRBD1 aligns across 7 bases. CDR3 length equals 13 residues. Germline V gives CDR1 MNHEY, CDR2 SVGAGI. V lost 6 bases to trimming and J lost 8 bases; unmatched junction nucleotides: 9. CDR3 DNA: TGTGCCAGCAGCCAGGACAGGAACGGGGGCTACACCTTC. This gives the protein CASSQDRNGGYTF.

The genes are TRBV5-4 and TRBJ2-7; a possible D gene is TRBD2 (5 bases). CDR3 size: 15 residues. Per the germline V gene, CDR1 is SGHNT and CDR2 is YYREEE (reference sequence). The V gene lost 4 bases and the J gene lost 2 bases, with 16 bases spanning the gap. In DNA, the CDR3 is TGTGCCAGCAGCCTACGCGGCGGGTCCCCCTACGAGCAGTACTTC. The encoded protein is CASSLRGGSPYEQYF.

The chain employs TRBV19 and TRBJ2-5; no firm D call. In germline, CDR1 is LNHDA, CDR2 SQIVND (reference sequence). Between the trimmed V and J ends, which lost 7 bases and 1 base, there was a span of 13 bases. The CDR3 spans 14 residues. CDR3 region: CASKVEAGQETQYF. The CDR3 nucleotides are TGTGCCAGTAAAGTAGAGGCAGGCCAAGAGACCCAGTACTTC.

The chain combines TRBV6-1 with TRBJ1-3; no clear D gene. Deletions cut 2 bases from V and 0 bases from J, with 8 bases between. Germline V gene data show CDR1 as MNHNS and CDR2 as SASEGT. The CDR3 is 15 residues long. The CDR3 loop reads CASSELRDSGNTIYF. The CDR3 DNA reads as TGTGCCAGCAGTGAACTGCGGGACTCTGGAAACACCATATATTTT.

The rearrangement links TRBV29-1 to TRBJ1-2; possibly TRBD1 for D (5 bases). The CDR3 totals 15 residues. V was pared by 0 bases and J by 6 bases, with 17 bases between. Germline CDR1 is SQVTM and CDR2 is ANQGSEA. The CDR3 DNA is TGCAGCGTTGAAGATCTGGGCAGGGATGAGGATGGCTACACCTTC. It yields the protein CSVEDLGRDEDGYTF.